The following is a T cell receptor beta chain sequence with its context. Its matching antigen is unknown. Germline V gene sequence: CDR1 SNHLY, CDR2 FYNNEI. The CDR3 extends over 14 amino acids. Trimming pared 7 bases from V and 1 base from J, leaving 14 bases between. The table came from immunoSEQ multiplex PCR; TCRdb's copy has only in-frame clones and leaves some out. The data show fewer than 85,000 clones, with approximately 95% seen just once and about a fifth held by the top ten. This sample is drawn from a study of siplizumab effects on memory and regulatory T cells. Study outcomes and limitations: Alloreactive CD4+ clones that could be mapped were on average around 70% Treg-derived with siplizumab, against about 30% in controls.

This TCR was sampled from a human donor in good health. The genes are TRBV2 and TRBJ2-7; TRBD1 or TRBD2 may be the D gene (7 bases each). The sequenced sample consisted of CD8+ T cells sorted from blood. CDR3 in DNA: TGTGCCAGCACCCAGGGGGGGTATTCCTACGAGCAGTACTTC. Protein sequence: CASTQGGYSYEQYF. Full variable domain (outside the CDR3, taken from reference TRBV2 and TRBJ2-7): EPEVTQTPSHQVTQMGQEVILRCVPISNHLYFYWYRQILGQKVEFLVSFYNNEISEKSEIFDDQFSVERPDGSNFTLKIRSTKLEDSAMYFCASTQGGYSYEQYFGPGTRLTVT.